This T cell receptor (beta chain) was captured in a study of T-cell reconstitution after alpha-beta-depleted transplantation in children. Findings of the study overall: Fresh T-cell production supplied most of the T-cell counts and diversity seen one year after transplant.

This clonotype was observed a handful of times. Its antigen is not identified. CDR3 length equals 20 residues. Germline lookup yields CDR1 SEHNR and CDR2 FQNEAQ (reference sequence). The junction had 13 bases not matched to a gene; V was cut back by 0 bases and J by 0 bases. The library targeted TCRbeta and was prepared with unique molecular identifiers. TCRdb re-called the PCR reads with MiXCR, one entry per CDR3 protein. The sample lists fewer than 1 million distinct CDR3 sequences, roughly 15% occurring once. The specimen was PBMCs, mostly from graft donor cells, collected 360 days after TCRalphabeta/CD19-depleted stem cell transplant. This chain uses TRBV7-9 with TRBJ2-4, with 8 bases lining up with TRBD1. This receptor was taken from a male patient younger than 18 who had a stem cell transplant for acute lymphoblastic leukemia, so the T cells may come from the graft donor. CDR3 sequence: CASSLAVQGDPLLAKNIQYF. The CDR3 DNA is TGTGCCAGCAGCTTAGCAGTACAGGGGGATCCACTCCTAGCCAAAAACATTCAGTACTTC.